This TCR beta chain emerged from a study of T cell responses to AZD1222 COVID-19 vaccine. Study outcomes and limitations: The span of vaccine-associated CD4 TCRs extended across spike, with dominance at 160-218 and 743-854. Sampled repertoires all dated from after the peak T cell response.

Doses given second, at about 4 or about 12 weeks, were pooled. Some clones are missing from TCRdb's copy, which holds only in-frame ones; the method was immunoSEQ multiplex PCR. The profile shows 100,000 to 150,000 clones, 80% to 90% of them singletons. Germline values: CDR1 DFQATT, CDR2 SNEGSKA (reference sequence). Trimming removed 3 bases from V and 1 base from J, with 7 bases in between. This CDR3 contains 13 residues. Regarding this clone: The target antigen is unknown.

The chain has TRBV20-1 and TRBJ1-3; the D gene is possibly TRBD1 (5 bases). The clonotype originates from an adult who received the AZD1222 COVID-19 vaccine. The material was peripheral blood, obtained 28 days after the second AZD1222 dose. The CDR3 here is CSASRGSGNTIYF. The CDR3, as DNA: TGCAGTGCTAGTAGGGGATCTGGAAACACCATATATTTT.